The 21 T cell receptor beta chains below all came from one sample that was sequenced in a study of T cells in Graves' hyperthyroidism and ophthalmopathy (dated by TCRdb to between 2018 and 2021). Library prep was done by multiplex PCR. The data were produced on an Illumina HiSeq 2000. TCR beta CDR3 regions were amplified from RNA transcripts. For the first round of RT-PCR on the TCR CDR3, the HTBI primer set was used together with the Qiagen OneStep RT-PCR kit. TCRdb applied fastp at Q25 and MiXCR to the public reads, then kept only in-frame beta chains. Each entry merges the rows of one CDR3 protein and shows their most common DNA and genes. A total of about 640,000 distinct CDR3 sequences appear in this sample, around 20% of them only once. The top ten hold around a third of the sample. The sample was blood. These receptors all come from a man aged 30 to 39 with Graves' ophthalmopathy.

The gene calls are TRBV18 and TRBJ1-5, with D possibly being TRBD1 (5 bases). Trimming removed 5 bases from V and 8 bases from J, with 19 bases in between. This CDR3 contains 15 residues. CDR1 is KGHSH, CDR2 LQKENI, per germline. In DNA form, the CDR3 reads TGTGCCAGCTCATCCACTCGGGGCAGGGTGGAGCCCCAGCATTTT. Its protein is CASSSTRGRVEPQHF.

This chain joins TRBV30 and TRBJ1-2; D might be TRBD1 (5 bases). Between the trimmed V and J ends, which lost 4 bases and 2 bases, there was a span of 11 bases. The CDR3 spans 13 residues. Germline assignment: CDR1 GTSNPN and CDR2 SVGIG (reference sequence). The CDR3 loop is CAWIMDTNYGYTF. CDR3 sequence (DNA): TGTGCCTGGATAATGGACACCAACTATGGCTACACCTTC.

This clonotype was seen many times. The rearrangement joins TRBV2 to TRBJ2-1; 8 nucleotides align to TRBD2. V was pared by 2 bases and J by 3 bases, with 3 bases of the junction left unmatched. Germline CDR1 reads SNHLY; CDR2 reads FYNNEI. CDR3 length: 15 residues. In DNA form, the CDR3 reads TGTGCCAGCAGTGAATCGGGGGGGGGCTACAATGAGCAGTTCTTC. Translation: CASSESGGGYNEQFF.

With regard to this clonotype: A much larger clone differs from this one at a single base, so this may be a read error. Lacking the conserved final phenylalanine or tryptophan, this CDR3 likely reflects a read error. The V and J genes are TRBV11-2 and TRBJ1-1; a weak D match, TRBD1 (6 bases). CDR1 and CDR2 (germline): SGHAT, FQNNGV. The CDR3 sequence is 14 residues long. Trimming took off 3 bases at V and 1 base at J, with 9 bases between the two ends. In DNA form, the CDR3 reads TGTGCCAGCAGCTTGCCAGGGGCGAACACTGAAGCTTTCTCT. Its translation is CASSLPGANTEAFS.

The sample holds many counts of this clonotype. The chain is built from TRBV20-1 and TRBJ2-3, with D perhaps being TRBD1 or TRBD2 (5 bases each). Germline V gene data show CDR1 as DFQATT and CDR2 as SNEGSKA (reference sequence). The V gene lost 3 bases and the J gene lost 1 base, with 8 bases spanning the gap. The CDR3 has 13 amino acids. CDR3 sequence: CSASRDRTDTQYF. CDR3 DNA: TGCAGTGCTAGCCGGGACCGCACAGATACGCAGTATTTT.

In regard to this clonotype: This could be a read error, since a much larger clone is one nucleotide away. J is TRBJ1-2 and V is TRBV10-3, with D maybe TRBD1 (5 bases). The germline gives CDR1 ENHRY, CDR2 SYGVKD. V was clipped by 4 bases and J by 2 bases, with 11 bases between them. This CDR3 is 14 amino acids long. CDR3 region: CAISADGGNYGYTF. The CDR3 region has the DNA TGTGCCATCAGTGCAGATGGGGGGAACTATGGCTACACCTTC.

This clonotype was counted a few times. CDR3 DNA: TGTGCCAGCAGCTTAACCCAGAGTCTAAACATTCAGTACTTC. Its protein is CASSLTQSLNIQYF. This sequence joins TRBV7-9 and TRBJ2-4; D is ambiguous. The CDR3 is 14 amino acids. Per germline, CDR1 SEHNR and CDR2 FQNEAQ (reference sequence). Between the trimmed V and J ends, which lost 2 bases and 6 bases, there was a span of 11 bases.

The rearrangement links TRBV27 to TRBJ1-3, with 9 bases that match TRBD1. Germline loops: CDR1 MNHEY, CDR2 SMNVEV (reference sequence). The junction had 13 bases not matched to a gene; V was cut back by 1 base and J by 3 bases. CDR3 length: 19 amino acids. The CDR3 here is CASSLYPPLTGGFGNTIYF. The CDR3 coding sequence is TGTGCCAGCAGTTTATACCCGCCCCTGACAGGGGGTTTTGGAAACACCATATATTTT.

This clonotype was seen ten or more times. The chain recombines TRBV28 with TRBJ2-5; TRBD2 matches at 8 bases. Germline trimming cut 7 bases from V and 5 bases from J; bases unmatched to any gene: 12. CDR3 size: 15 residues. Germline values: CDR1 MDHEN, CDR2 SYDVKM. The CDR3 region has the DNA TGTGCCAGCACCAACGCACTGACTAGCGTTGAGACCCAGTACTTC. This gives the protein CASTNALTSVETQYF.

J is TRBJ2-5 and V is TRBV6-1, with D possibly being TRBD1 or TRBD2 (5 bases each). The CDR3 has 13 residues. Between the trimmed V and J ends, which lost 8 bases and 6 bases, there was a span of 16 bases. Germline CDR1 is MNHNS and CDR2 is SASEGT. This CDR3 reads CASRLRDGKTQYF. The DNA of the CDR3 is TGTGCCAGCCGACTGAGGGACGGAAAGACCCAGTACTTC.

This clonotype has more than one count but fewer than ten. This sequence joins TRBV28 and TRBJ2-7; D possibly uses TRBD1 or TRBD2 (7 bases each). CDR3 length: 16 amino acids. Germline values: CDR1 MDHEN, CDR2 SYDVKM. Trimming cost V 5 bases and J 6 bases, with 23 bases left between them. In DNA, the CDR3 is TGTGCCAGCAGTCCACGGGGGAGGGGGCCGCGGGGCGAGCAGTACTTC. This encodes CASSPRGRGPRGEQYF.

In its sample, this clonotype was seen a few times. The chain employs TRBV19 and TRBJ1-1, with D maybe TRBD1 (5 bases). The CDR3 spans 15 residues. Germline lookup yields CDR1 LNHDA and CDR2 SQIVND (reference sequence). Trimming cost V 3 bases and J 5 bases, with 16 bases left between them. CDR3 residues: CASSIGWGTATEAFF. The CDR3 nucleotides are TGTGCCAGTAGTATTGGATGGGGCACGGCAACTGAAGCTTTCTTT.

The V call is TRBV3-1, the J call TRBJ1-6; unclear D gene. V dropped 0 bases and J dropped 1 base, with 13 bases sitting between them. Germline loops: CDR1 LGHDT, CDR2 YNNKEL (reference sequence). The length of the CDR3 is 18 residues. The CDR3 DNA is TGTGCCAGCAGCCAAGATCTATGGACTGGGTCCTATAATTCACCCCTCCACTTT. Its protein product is CASSQDLWTGSYNSPLHF.

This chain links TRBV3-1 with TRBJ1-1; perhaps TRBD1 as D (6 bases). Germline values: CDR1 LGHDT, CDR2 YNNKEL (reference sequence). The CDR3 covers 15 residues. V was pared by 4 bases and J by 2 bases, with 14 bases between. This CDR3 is CASSPTQGGNTEAFF. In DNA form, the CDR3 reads TGTGCCAGCAGCCCAACACAGGGAGGTAACACTGAAGCTTTCTTT. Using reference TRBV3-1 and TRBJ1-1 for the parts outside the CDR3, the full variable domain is DTAVSQTPKYLVTQMGNDKSIKCEQNLGHDTMYWYKQDSKKFLKIMFSYNNKELIINETVPNRFSPKSPDKAHLNLHINSLELGDSAVYFCASSPTQGGNTEAFFGQGTRLTVV.

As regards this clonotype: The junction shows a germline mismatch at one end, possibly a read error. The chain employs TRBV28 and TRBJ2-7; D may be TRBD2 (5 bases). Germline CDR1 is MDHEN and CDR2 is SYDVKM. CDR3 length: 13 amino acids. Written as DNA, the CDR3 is TGTGCCAGCAGTTTACCGGGAACCTACGTGCAGTACTTC. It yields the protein CASSLPGTYVQYF.

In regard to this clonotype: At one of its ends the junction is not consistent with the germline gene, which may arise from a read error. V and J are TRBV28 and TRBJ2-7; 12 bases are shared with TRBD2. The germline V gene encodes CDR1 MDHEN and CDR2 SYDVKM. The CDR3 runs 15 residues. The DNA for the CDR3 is TGTGTCAGCAGACTAGCGGGAGCCGGGTCCTACGAGCAGTACTTC. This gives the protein CVSRLAGAGSYEQYF.

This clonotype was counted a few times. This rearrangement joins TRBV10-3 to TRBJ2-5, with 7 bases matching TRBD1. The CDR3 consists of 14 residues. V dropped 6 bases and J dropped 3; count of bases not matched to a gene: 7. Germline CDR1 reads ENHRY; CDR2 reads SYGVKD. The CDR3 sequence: CAIRPATGEETQYF. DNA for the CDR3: TGTGCCATCAGACCGGCCACAGGGGAAGAGACCCAGTACTTC.

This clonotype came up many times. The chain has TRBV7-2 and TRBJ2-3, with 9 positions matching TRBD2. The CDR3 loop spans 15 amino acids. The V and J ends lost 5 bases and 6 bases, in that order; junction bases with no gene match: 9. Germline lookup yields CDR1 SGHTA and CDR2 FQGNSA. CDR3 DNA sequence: TGTGCCAGCAGCACGGGCGGGAGGGCCACGGATACGCAGTATTTT. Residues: CASSTGGRATDTQYF.

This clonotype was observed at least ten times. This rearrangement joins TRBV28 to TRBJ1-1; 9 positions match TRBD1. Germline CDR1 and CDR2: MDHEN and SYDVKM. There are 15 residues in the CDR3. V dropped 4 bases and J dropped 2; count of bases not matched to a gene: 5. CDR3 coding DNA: TGTGCCAGCAGTTCCCCGGACAGGGGTAACACTGAAGCTTTCTTT. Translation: CASSSPDRGNTEAFF.

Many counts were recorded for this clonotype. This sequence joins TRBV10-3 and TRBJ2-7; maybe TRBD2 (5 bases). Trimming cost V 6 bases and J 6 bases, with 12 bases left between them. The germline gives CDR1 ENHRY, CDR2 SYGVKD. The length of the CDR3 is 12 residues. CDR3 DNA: TGTGCCATCAGAACCCGTAGCGCCGAGCAGTACTTC. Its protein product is CAIRTRSAEQYF.

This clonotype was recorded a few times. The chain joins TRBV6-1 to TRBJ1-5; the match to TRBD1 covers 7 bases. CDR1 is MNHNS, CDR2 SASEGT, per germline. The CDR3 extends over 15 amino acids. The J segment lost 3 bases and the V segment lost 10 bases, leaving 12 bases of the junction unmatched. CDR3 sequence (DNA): TGTGCCACTCAATCAGCGGGACAGTTCAATCAGCCCCAGCATTTT. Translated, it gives CATQSAGQFNQPQHF.